This T cell receptor (beta chain) was sequenced in a study of molecular identifiers for immune sequencing clone quantification. Study-wide findings and caveats: For effector cells, clones above 20 RNA copies held over 97% of molecules; for naive cells, under 1%.

This CDR3 region has 15 residues. Germline values: CDR1 MGHRA, CDR2 YSYEKL. V trimming: 4 bases; J trimming: 3 bases; junction bases outside the gene matches: 6. This clonotype was recorded at least ten times. Its antigen is still unknown. TCRdb re-called the PCR reads through MiXCR, storing one row per CDR3 protein. The sample consists of around 480,000 distinct CDR3 sequences, about 25% of them appearing once. Sequenced input: naive CD8+ T cells from blood, with Jurkat cell RNA spiked in. The subset: FACS-sorted CD8+CD4-CCR7+CD45RA+ naive T cells. The TCR was taken from a human donor in good health. Some libraries in this study had Jurkat cell RNA spiked in. The V gene is TRBV4-1, the J gene TRBJ2-1; the match to TRBD1 covers 7 bases. The CDR3 region has the DNA TGCGCCAGCAGCCCACCGGGACAGCTCTACAATGAGCAGTTCTTC. This codes for CASSPPGQLYNEQFF.